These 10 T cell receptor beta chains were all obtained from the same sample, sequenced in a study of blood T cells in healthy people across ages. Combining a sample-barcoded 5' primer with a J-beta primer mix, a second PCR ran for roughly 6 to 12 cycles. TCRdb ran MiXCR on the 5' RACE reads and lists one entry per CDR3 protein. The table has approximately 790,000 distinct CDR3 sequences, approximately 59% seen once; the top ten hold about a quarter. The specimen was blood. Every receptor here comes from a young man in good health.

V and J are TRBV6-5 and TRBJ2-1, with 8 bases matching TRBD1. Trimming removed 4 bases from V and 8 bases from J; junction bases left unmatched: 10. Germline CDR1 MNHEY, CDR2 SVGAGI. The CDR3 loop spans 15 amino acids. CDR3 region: CASSLGGQGFDEQFF. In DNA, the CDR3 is TGTGCCAGCAGTTTGGGAGGACAGGGCTTCGATGAGCAGTTCTTC.

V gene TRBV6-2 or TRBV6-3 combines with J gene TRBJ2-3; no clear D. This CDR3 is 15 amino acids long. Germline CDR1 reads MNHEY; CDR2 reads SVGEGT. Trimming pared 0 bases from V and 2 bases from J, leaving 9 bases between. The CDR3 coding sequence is TGTGCCAGCAGTTACTCGGCAGGCAACACAGATACGCAGTATTTT. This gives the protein CASSYSAGNTDTQYF.

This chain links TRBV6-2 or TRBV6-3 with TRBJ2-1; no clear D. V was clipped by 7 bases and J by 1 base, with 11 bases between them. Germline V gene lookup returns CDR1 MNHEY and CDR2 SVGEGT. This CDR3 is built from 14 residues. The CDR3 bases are TGTGCCAGCACCCCATTGGGATCCTACAATGAGCAGTTCTTC. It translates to CASTPLGSYNEQFF.

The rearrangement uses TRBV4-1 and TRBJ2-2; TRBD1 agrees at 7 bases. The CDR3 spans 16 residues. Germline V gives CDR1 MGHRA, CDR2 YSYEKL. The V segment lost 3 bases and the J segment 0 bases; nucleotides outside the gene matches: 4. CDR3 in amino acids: CASSQDRSPNTGELFF. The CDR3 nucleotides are TGCGCCAGCAGCCAGGACAGGAGCCCGAACACCGGGGAGCTGTTTTTT.

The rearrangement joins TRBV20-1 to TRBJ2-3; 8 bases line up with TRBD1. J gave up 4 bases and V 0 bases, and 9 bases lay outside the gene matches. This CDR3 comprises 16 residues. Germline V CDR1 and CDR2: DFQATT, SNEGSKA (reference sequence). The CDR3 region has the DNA TGCAGTGCTAGAGATCGGGGACAGGTCCTTTCAGATACGCAGTATTTT. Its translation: CSARDRGQVLSDTQYF.

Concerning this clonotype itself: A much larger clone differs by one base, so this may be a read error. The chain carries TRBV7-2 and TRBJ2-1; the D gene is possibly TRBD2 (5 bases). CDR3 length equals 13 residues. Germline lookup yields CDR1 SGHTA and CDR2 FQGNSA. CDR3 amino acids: CASSPRASSEQVF. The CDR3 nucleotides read TGTGCCAGCAGCCCTAGAGCTAGCTCTGAGCAGGTCTTC.

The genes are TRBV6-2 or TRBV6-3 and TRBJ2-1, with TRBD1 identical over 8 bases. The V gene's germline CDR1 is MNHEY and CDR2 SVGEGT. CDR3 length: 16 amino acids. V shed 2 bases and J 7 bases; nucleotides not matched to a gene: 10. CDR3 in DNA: TGTGCCAGCAGTTACATCCCCCAGGGGGCGCAAAATGAGCAGTTCTTC. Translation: CASSYIPQGAQNEQFF.

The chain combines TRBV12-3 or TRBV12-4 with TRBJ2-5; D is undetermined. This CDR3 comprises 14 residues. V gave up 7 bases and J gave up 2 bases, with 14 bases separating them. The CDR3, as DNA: TGTGCCAGCAACAATATAGTATCGCAAGAGACCCAGTACTTC. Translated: CASNNIVSQETQYF.

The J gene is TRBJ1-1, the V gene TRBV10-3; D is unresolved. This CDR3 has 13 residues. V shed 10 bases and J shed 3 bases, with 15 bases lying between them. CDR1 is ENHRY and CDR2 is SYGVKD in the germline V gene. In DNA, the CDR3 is TGTGCCACCAGACGGGGAAGGGACACTGAAGCTTTCTTT. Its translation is CATRRGRDTEAFF.

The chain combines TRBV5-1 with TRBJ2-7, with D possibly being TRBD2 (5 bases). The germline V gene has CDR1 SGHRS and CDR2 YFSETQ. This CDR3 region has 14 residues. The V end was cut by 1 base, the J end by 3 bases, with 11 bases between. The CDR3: CASSLRGEGYEQYF. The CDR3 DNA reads TGCGCCAGCAGCTTGCGGGGTGAGGGCTACGAGCAGTACTTC.